Presented here are 2 T cell receptor beta chains from one specimen sequenced in a study of neurological immune-mediated disorders. TCRdb ran MiXCR on the 5' RACE reads and lists one entry per CDR3 protein. Of around 69,000 distinct CDR3 sequences in the sample, 4.5% to 5.5% were seen once. The specimen was PBMCs. These receptors originate from a man aged 30 to 39 with multiple sclerosis.

Only a few counts were recorded for this clonotype. The J gene is TRBJ1-5, the V gene TRBV20-1, with TRBD1 identical over 8 bases. Trimming took 0 bases from V and 6 from J; bases not matched to a gene: 7. The CDR3 is 15 residues long. In germline, CDR1 is DFQATT, CDR2 SNEGSKA (reference sequence). The CDR3 sequence: CSARDGQGLGQPQHF. In DNA form, the CDR3 reads TGCAGTGCTAGAGACGGACAGGGTTTAGGTCAGCCCCAGCATTTT.

CDR3 in DNA: TGTGCCAGCAGCTACAGGGGATACACTGAAGCTTTCTTT. This encodes CASSYRGYTEAFF. The chain combines TRBV7-9 with TRBJ1-1; 7 nucleotides align to TRBD1. CDR3 length: 13 residues. The V gene end was trimmed by 4 bases and the J gene end by 3 bases; junction bases not matched to a gene: 2. Germline CDR1 reads SEHNR; CDR2 reads FQNEAQ (reference sequence).